This T cell receptor beta chain was captured in a study of shared clonotypes between healthy human individuals. Study-wide context: Donors were two women and a few men aged 18 to 49.

Sequencing was performed with immunoSEQ multiplex PCR; in TCRdb, only in-frame clones are kept and a portion is missing. This sample has millions of clones; approximately 90% occur once, and the top ten carry 0.11% to 0.15%. CDR1 and CDR2 (germline): SGHVS, FQNEAQ. The ends were cut back, 2 bases at V and 2 bases at J, with 7 bases in the middle. This CDR3 is built from 14 residues. Sequencing input: naive CD4+ T cells sorted from blood. Subset specified: CD45RA+ positively selected. This receptor was identified in a man in his late teens or twenties in good health. The chain recombines TRBV7-8 with TRBJ1-5; the D is unclear. The CDR3 DNA follows: TGTGCCAGCAGCTTAAACCGCGGCAATCAGCCCCAGCATTTT. Its protein is CASSLNRGNQPQHF.